Following are 20 T cell receptor beta chains from one sample sequenced in a study of blood T cells in healthy people across ages. Through a sample-barcoded 5' primer and a J-beta primer mix, a second PCR was run for 7 to 11 cycles. Each CDR3 protein is one row after TCRdb ran MiXCR on the 5' RACE reads. The sample has under 1,100,000 distinct CDR3 sequences, about 25% seen once; the top ten hold about 0.72%. These same records also appear under a second study, on T cells of mothers and their children.

Specimen: blood. These receptors were collected from a girl aged 2-10 years in good health.

This clonotype was seen at least ten times. This sequence joins TRBV4-3 and TRBJ1-2, with 10 bases aligning to TRBD1. Germline lookup yields CDR1 LGHNA and CDR2 YSLEER. The CDR3 totals 15 residues. V dropped 4 bases and J dropped 5; count of bases not matched to a gene: 7. CDR3 sequence: CASSPDRGLGYGYTF. Written as DNA, the CDR3 is TGCGCCAGCAGCCCAGACAGGGGGCTAGGGTATGGCTACACCTTC.

In its sample, this clonotype was seen a few times. The gene calls are TRBV20-1 and TRBJ1-5, with 7 bases that match TRBD1. After removal of 4 bases from V and 2 bases from J, the junction contained 5 bases not matched to a gene. The CDR3 extends over 14 amino acids. Germline loops: CDR1 DFQATT, CDR2 SNEGSKA (reference sequence). CDR3 sequence reads: CSAIRQGGNQPQHF. The CDR3 DNA reads TGCAGTGCTATCAGACAGGGCGGCAATCAGCCCCAGCATTTT.

As concerns this clonotype: With a much larger clone just one base away, this may be a read error. The chain links TRBV29-1 to TRBJ2-5; TRBD1 matches 9 bases. The J call is uncertain, as TRBJ2-7 better fits the DNA end. The germline gives CDR1 SQVTM, CDR2 ANQGSEA. This CDR3 contains 13 residues. The CDR3 is CSVEGTGTYEQYF. DNA for the CDR3: TGCAGCGTTGAGGGGACAGGGACCTACGAGCAGTACTTC.

This sequence joins TRBV2 and TRBJ2-1, with 8 bases fitting TRBD2. The J call may be incorrect, as the DNA end agrees better with TRBJ2-5. The CDR3 consists of 15 residues. Per the germline V gene, CDR1 is SNHLY and CDR2 is FYNNEI. The CDR3 region has the DNA TGTGCCACCCAACCAGAAGCGGGAGCTCGAGAGACCCAGTACTTC. It yields the protein CATQPEAGARETQYF.

The J gene is TRBJ2-1, the V gene TRBV7-9, with 8 bases fitting TRBD2. J lost 6 bases, V lost 7 bases, and 5 bases had no gene match. Per germline, CDR1 SEHNR and CDR2 FQNEAQ (reference sequence). CDR3 length: 13 amino acids. The CDR3 loop is CASIILAGNEQFF. The CDR3 DNA reads as TGTGCCAGCATTATCCTAGCGGGCAATGAGCAGTTCTTC.

The chain couples TRBV14 to TRBJ2-1; D not resolved. The CDR3 sequence is 16 residues long. V lost 0 bases, J lost 6 bases, and 15 bases lay in between. CDR1 SGHDN and CDR2 FVKESK come from the germline V gene. The CDR3 sequence: CASSQDVNYMGNEQFF. The CDR3 DNA is TGTGCCAGCAGCCAAGATGTGAATTATATGGGCAATGAGCAGTTCTTC. The full variable domain, completed using reference TRBV14 and TRBJ2-1, is EAGVTQFPSHSVIEKGQTVTLRCDPISGHDNLYWYRRVMGKEIKFLLHFVKESKQDESGMPNNRFLAERTGGTYSTLKVQPAELEDSGVYFCASSQDVNYMGNEQFFGPGTRLTVL.

CDR3 coding DNA: TGTGCCACCAGCCCGAGGGAATCCTACGAGCAGTACTTC. Its protein product is CATSPRESYEQYF. The V and J genes are TRBV27 and TRBJ2-7; weak D call: TRBD2 (5 bases). V shed 10 bases and J shed 1 base, with 14 bases lying between them. Germline V CDR1 and CDR2: MNHEY, SMNVEV (reference sequence). This CDR3 region has 13 residues.

This clonotype has just a few counts. The gene calls are TRBV20-1 and TRBJ2-5; D unclear. The germline gives CDR1 DFQATT, CDR2 SNEGSKA (reference sequence). V dropped 3 bases and J dropped 5 bases, with 13 bases sitting between them. This CDR3 has 13 amino acids. CDR3 DNA sequence: TGCAGTGCTAGTAGTCGGTTTAGGGAGACCCAGTACTTC. Translation gives CSASSRFRETQYF.

The chain has TRBV12-3 or TRBV12-4 and TRBJ1-1, with 9 bases lining up with TRBD1. V lost 5 bases to trimming and J lost 1 base; unmatched junction nucleotides: 5. This CDR3 has 15 residues. CDR3 protein: CASSPTDRGNTEAFF. CDR3 bases: TGTGCCAGCAGTCCTACGGACAGGGGGAACACTGAAGCTTTCTTT.

The V call is TRBV12-3 or TRBV12-4, the J call TRBJ2-7, with 7 bases matching TRBD1. Losses at the gene ends were 5 bases for V and 10 bases for J; bases not matched to a gene: 8. This CDR3 spans 12 amino acids. The CDR3 bases are TGTGCCAGCAGTCTTGACAGGGAGATCCAGTACTTC. Translating it yields CASSLDREIQYF.

This rearrangement joins TRBV4-1 to TRBJ2-2; TRBD1 agrees at 8 bases. Germline assignment: CDR1 MGHRA and CDR2 YSYEKL. The V gene end was trimmed by 3 bases and the J gene end by 5 bases; junction bases not matched to a gene: 8. The CDR3 runs 16 residues. The DNA for the CDR3 is TGCGCCAGCAGCCATAGTCAGGGGGCTATAACCGGGGAGCTGTTTTTT. The encoded protein is CASSHSQGAITGELFF.

J is TRBJ1-3 and V is TRBV5-1; 7 nucleotides line up with TRBD1. V shed 3 bases, J shed 0 bases, and the junction held 3 bases outside the gene matches. This CDR3 region has 15 residues. CDR1 and CDR2 from the germline V gene are SGHRS and YFSETQ. CDR3 region: CASSWGQSSGNTIYF. In nucleotides, the CDR3 is TGCGCCAGCAGCTGGGGACAGAGCTCTGGAAACACCATATATTTT.

This clonotype was seen a few times. The chain couples TRBV15 to TRBJ1-2, with TRBD1 matching over 8 bases. V lost 1 base, J lost 2 bases, and 3 bases stayed unmatched. The CDR3 has 15 amino acids. CDR1 is LNHNV, CDR2 YYDKDF, per germline (reference sequence). CDR3 amino acids: CATSRGRTGNYGYTF. The CDR3 DNA is TGTGCCACCAGCAGAGGTAGGACAGGGAACTATGGCTACACCTTC.

The chain recombines TRBV12-3 or TRBV12-4 with TRBJ2-3, with no clear D. The CDR3 sequence is 14 residues long. V was trimmed by 3 bases and J by 0 bases, leaving 7 bases between them. The CDR3 bases are TGTGCCAGCAGTTTGTCCTTTAGCACAGATACGCAGTATTTT. Amino acid sequence: CASSLSFSTDTQYF.

The CDR3 DNA sequence: TGTGCCACCAGTGATAGGACGCGGCAGTTCTTC. It codes for CATSDRTRQFF. V usage is TRBV24-1 and J usage is TRBJ2-5; D unclear. Gene TRBJ2-1 matches the end of the DNA better, so the J call may be wrong. The CDR3 is 11 residues long. CDR1 and CDR2 from the germline V gene are KGHDR and SFDVKD.

This clonotype appeared a few times. J is TRBJ2-5 and V is TRBV29-1, with 7 bases identical to TRBD1. The V gene end was trimmed by 6 bases and the J gene end by 7 bases; junction bases not matched to a gene: 14. The germline gives CDR1 SQVTM, CDR2 ANQGSEA. CDR3 length: 14 amino acids. The CDR3 reads CSVEKQGFLGTQYF. The CDR3 nucleotides read TGCAGCGTGGAAAAACAGGGGTTTTTAGGGACCCAGTACTTC.

The chain joins TRBV29-1 to TRBJ1-1; D is unclear. Germline CDR1 reads SQVTM; CDR2 reads ANQGSEA. Deletions cut 5 bases from V and 4 bases from J, with 8 bases between. CDR3 length: 11 amino acids. In DNA form, the CDR3 reads TGCAGCGTTTTATTTGGCACTGAAGCTTTCTTT. It is translated as CSVLFGTEAFF.

The chain couples TRBV29-1 to TRBJ2-5, with a weak D call TRBD2 (5 bases). The CDR3 is 14 residues long. In germline, CDR1 is SQVTM, CDR2 ANQGSEA. The ends were cut back, 4 bases at V and 5 bases at J, with 17 bases in the middle. The CDR3 sequence is CSVVGRVRRETQYF. The CDR3 DNA is TGCAGCGTTGTTGGGCGGGTCAGGAGGGAGACCCAGTACTTC.

This clonotype was counted between two and nine times. The rearrangement links TRBV29-1 to TRBJ2-3; D could derive from TRBD1 or TRBD2 (5 bases each). Germline CDR1 is SQVTM and CDR2 is ANQGSEA. The CDR3 runs 13 residues. V was clipped by 5 bases and J by 2 bases, with 11 bases between them. The CDR3 DNA reads TGCAGCGTTCGGGGCATTCTCACAGATACGCAGTATTTT. Translated: CSVRGILTDTQYF.

V gene TRBV2 combines with J gene TRBJ2-3; D possibly corresponds to TRBD2 (6 bases). The length of the CDR3 is 15 residues. Looked up from germline, CDR1 is SNHLY and CDR2 is FYNNEI. Deletions cut 6 bases from V and 6 bases from J, with 19 bases between. The CDR3 DNA follows: TGTGCCAGCAGCGACGGGCGGAGGGAAGGGGATACGCAGTATTTT. Its protein product is CASSDGRREGDTQYF.